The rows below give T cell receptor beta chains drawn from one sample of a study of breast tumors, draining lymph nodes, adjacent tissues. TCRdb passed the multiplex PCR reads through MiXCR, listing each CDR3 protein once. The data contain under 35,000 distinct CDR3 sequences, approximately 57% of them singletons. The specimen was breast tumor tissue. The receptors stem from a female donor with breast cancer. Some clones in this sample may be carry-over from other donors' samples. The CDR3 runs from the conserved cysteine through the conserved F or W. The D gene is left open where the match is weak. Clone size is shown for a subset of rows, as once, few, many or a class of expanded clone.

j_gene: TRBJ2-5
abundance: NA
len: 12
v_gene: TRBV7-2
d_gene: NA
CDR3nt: TGTGCCAGCAGCCCGTTCCAAGAGACCCAGTACTTC
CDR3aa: CASSPFQETQYF

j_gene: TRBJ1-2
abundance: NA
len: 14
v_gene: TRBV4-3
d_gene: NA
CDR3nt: TGCGCCAGCAGCCAAGATGGGGGTATCTATGGCTACACCTTC
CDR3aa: CASSQDGGIYGYTF

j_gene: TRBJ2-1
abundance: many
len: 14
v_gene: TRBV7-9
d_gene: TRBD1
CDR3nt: TGTGCCAGCATAGAAAGGGGGCGCTTGGATGAGCAGTTCTTC
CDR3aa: CASIERGRLDEQFF

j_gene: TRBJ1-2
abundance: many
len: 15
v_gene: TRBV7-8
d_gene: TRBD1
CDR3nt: TGTGCCAGCAGCTTCCACAAACAGGGGAGGTATGGCTACCCCTTC
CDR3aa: CASSFHKQGRYGYPF

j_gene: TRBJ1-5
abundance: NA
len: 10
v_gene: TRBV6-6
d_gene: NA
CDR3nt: TGTGCCAGCAGTGACGGCCCCCAGCATTTT
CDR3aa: CASSDGPQHF

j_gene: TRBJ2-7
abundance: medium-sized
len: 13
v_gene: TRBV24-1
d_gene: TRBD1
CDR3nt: TGTGCCACCAGTGACTTAGACAGGGACGAGCAGTACTTC
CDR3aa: CATSDLDRDEQYF

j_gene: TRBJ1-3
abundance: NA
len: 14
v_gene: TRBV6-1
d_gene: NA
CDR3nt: TGTGCCAGCACCGCGCAGACCTCTGGAAACACCATATATTTT
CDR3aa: CASTAQTSGNTIYF

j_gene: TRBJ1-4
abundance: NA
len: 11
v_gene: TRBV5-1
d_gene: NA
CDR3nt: TGCGCCAGCAGCTACGGAGAAAAACTGTTTTTT
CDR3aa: CASSYGEKLFF

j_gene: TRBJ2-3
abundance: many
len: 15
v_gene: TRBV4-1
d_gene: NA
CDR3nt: TGCGCCAGCAGCCAAGGTGTGGCGGGGTCAGATACGCAGTATTTT
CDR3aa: CASSQGVAGSDTQYF

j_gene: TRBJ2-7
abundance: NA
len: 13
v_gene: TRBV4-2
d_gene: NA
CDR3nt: TGTGCCAGCAGCCAAGAAAGGGGCTCGTCTGTCCAATTC
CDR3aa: CASSQERGSSVQF

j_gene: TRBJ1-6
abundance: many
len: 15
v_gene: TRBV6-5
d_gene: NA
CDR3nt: TGTGCCAGCAGTCACCAAAAAAGGGGGAATTCACCCCTCCACTTT
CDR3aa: CASSHQKRGNSPLHF

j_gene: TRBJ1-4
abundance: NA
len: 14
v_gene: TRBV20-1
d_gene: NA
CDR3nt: TGCAGTGCTGCCGGGGTTTGGGCTAGTGCAAAACTGTTTTTT
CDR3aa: CSAAGVWASAKLFF

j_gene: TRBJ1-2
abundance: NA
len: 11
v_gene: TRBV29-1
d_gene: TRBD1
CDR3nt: TGTAGCGTCGGGACAGATAGTGGCTACACCTTC
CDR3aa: CSVGTDSGYTF

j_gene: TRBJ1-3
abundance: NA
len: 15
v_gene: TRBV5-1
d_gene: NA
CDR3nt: TGCGCCAGCAGCTTGACGGGACTCCAAGGAAACACCATATATTTT
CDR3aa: CASSLTGLQGNTIYF

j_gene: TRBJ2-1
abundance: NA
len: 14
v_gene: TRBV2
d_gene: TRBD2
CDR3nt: TGTGCCAGCAGTTGGACTAGCGGGGTCCGTGAGCAGTTCTTC
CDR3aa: CASSWTSGVREQFF

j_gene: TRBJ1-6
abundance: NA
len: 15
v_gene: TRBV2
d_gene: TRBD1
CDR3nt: TGTGCCAGCACCCTCAGACGGGACAGGGGTTCACCCCTCCACTTT
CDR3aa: CASTLRRDRGSPLHF

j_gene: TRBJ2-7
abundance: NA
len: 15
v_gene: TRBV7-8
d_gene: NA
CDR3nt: TGTGCCAGCAGCTCAACTATTACAGGGTTCTACGAGCAGTACTTC
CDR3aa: CASSSTITGFYEQYF

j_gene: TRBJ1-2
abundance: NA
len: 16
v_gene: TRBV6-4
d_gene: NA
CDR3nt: TGTGCCTGCAGTGCTCCGGACAGTTTCCTCAACTATGGCTACACCTTC
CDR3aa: CACSAPDSFLNYGYTF

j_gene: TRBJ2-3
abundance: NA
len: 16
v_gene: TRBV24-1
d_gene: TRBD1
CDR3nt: TGTGCCACCAGTGACATTGAAGAACGGACAGGGGGTACGCAGTATTTT
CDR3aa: CATSDIEERTGGTQYF

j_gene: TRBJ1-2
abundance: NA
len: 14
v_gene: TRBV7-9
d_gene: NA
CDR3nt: TGTGCCAGCAGCGGAGAACCAGCGAACTATGGCTACACCTTC
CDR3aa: CASSGEPANYGYTF

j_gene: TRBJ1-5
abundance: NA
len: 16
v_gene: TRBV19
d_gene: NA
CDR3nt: TGTGCCAGTAGTATTGGGGGCAGCCTTAGCAATCAGCCCCAGCATTTT
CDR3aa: CASSIGGSLSNQPQHF

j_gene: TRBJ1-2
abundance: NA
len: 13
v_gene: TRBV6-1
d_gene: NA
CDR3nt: TGTGCCAGCAGTCAAAAGGGACATTATGGCTACACCTTC
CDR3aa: CASSQKGHYGYTF

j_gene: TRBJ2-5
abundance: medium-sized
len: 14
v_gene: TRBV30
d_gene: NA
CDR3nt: TGTGCCTGGAGTCCCATTTTCGGCCAAGAGACCCAGTACTTC
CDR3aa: CAWSPIFGQETQYF

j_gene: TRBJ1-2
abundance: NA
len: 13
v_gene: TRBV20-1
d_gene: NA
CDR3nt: TGCAGTGCCCCTAAAACAGGATGGGATACCTACACCTTC
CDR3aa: CSAPKTGWDTYTF

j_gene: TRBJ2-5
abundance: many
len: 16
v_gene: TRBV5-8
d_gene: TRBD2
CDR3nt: TGTGCCAGCAGCTTAGCGGGAGGGAATTACCAAGAGACCCAGTACTTC
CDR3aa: CASSLAGGNYQETQYF

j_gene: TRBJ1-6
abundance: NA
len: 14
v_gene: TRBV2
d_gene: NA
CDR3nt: TGTGCCAGCTCCCAGGGGTCGAGGGATTCACCCCTCCACTTT
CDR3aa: CASSQGSRDSPLHF

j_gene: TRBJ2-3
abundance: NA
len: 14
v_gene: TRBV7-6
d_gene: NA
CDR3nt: TGTGCCAGCAGCAATGGGCTTCGCGCAGATACGCAGTATTTT
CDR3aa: CASSNGLRADTQYF